This TCR beta chain comes out of a study of cytomegalovirus exposure and HLA in healthy donors. Study findings and constraints: Indistinguishable V segments, including TRBV6-2 and TRBV6-3, were excluded. HLA restriction was apparent for most CMV-associated TCR beta chains in a later analysis. There were several of the most significant clusters that appeared linked to common viral pathogens in a later analysis. Per a later analysis, about 18,000 TCR beta sequences showed association with HLA alleles at 0.05 false discovery rate.

This clone was seen just once. Its antigen remains unknown. Per germline, CDR1 SGHAT and CDR2 FQNNGV. This CDR3 spans 16 amino acids. The ends were cut back, 1 base at V and 3 bases at J, with 13 bases in the middle. Vbeta (60) and Jbeta (13) primers were used in the PCR. The repertoire was sequenced with immunoSEQ multiplex PCR; TCRdb's copy has only in-frame clones and lacks some. The sample has some 180,000 clones; 70% to 80% are singletons. The rearrangement joins TRBV11-2 to TRBJ1-5, with D perhaps TRBD1 (5 bases). The receptor comes from a woman between 25 and 40 years old in good health and CMV-seropositive. The sequenced material came from PBMCs. For the CDR3, the DNA is TGTGCCAGCAGCTTAGCAGGGTTTGGGAACAATCAGCCCCAGCATTTT. It translates to CASSLAGFGNNQPQHF.